Listed here are 3 T cell receptor beta chains from one sample, sequenced in a study of CDR3 diversity in severe acne. TCRdb used MiXCR to reprocess the PCR reads, holding one entry per CDR3 protein. The repertoire has about 90,000 distinct CDR3 sequences, under 55% of them found once; the top ten carry around a tenth. The specimen was blood. These receptor sequences come from a male donor with severe acne vulgaris.

The genes are TRBV30 and TRBJ1-3, with a weak D call TRBD1 (5 bases). CDR3 length equals 12 residues. Germline V gene sequence: CDR1 GTSNPN, CDR2 SVGIG (reference sequence). Trimming removed 8 bases at V and 8 bases at J, with 16 bases between. This chain's CDR3 is CAVRGSGDTIYF. The DNA for the CDR3 is TGTGCCGTCCGGGGGTCAGGAGACACCATATATTTT.

Concerning this clonotype itself: The CDR3 end shows no conserved phenylalanine or tryptophan, and so a read error is likely. No DNA is shown, since the ends of the CDR3 on it are uncertain; the CDR3 is the one TCRdb lists. The chain employs TRBV6-4 and TRBJ2-7. Germline-derived CDR1 and CDR2 are MRHNA and SNTAGT. Counting both end residues, the CDR3 totals 8 amino acids. CDR3 in amino acids: CASGHSAG.

On this clonotype itself: The DNA is omitted, as the CDR3 cannot be located on it reliably, and the CDR3 follows TCRdb's listing. V and J are TRBV5-4 and TRBJ2-2; TRBD2 is taken as the D call from the table, unchecked against the DNA. The CDR3 sequence runs 23 residues, both termini included. CDR1 and CDR2 from the germline V gene are SGHNT and YYREEE (reference sequence). The CDR3 protein is CASSSRGGMDEQYFGPGTGELFF.